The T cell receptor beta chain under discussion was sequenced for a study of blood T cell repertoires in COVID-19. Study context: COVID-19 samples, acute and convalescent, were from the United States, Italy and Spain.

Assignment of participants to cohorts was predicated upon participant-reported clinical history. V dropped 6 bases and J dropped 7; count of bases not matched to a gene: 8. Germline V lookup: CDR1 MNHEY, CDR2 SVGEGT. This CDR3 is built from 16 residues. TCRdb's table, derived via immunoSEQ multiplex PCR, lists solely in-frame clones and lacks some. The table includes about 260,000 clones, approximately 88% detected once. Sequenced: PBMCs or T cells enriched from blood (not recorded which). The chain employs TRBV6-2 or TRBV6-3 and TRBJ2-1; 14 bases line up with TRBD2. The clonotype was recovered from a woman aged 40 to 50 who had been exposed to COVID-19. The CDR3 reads CASSGTSGRGLNEQFF. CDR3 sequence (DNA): TGTGCCAGCAGCGGGACTAGCGGGAGAGGTTTGAATGAGCAGTTCTTC.